This record covers a single T cell receptor (beta chain). Its antigen is not yet known. One base away there is no much larger clone; base qualities are not given. TCRbeta CDR3 regions were amplified from genomic DNA by means of the immunoSEQ Assay, a bias-controlled multiplex PCR. Concerning the study's data processing: The number of nucleated cells in each sample was estimated by amplification of reference gene primers within the assay. Sequence reads were collapsed and filtered to measure the absolute abundance of every unique TCRbeta CDR3 rearrangement. For each sample, productive Simpson clonality was calculated by taking the square root of Simpson's diversity index across productive rearrangements. TCRdb stores this immuneACCESS table with in-frame sequences only. Part of the clones is absent; in the studies checked, under half of the shortfall reflects unresolved V genes, and no reason is known for the rest. Clone size and the V and J calls come from that table; the DNA yielded D and trimming. For this sample the table gives about 100,000 clones, of which just over 85% were detected only once. The ten largest make up roughly 2.7% of the sample.

Taken from the germline V gene, the CDR1 and CDR2 loops are MNHEY and SVGAGI. From its cysteine to its phenylalanine, the CDR3 spans 15 amino acids. Left in the record is the CDR3 DNA by itself, 45 bases read in frame from the first base. Deletion took 8 bases off V and 0 bases off J, with a span of 14 bases between the germline ends. In the prospective study, participants were about 18 to 100 years old, resided in about two dozen geographic areas of the United States, and were enrolled through a virtual design. In the prospective study, cohorts were assigned on the basis of participant-reported clinical history obtained from a screening survey and a study questionnaire. Recovered participants in ImmuneRACE Cohort 3 were defined by two consecutive negative NP/OP PCR tests, clearance by a healthcare professional, or resolution of symptoms. Each participant in the prospective study had whole blood, serum and a nasopharyngeal or oropharyngeal swab collected by mobile phlebotomists. Participants in the prospective study had the option to provide additional blood draws and questionnaires over a roughly 2-month period. Before DNA extraction, prospective study blood samples were shipped either frozen or at room temperature.

This entry is derived from a study of blood T cell repertoires in COVID-19 (dated by TCRdb to 2020 to 2021). For the wider study: Samples covering the acute and convalescent phases of COVID-19 were provided by collaborators in the United States, Italy and Spain. The material from the prospective study consisted of cDNA or gDNA derived from T cells, B-cell-depleted T cells, or PBMCs. The dataset comprised deeply sampled blood TCRbeta repertoires from subjects exposed to, actively infected with, or recovered from COVID-19. The repertoires were made available in a free public database intended to serve as a resource for research on the immune response to SARS-CoV-2. The samples were drawn from two sources: the first 160 participants of the ongoing ImmuneRACE study, and 1,200 or so subjects contributed by 6 global collaborators. The sample metadata nearly always contained a de-identified subject ID, COVID-19 status, age in years and sex. Where available, HLA class I and class II types were taken from metadata supplied by the sample provider and were not determined by assay-based typing. The paper's findings and limits, for the study overall: How much clinical and demographic metadata was included differed by source and by participant, and the metadata was provided uncurated.

This sequence was found in a woman aged 45-60 years who had recovered from COVID-19. The rearrangement joined TRBV6-5 to TRBJ2-1; a tentative D call is TRBD2 (5 bases match). The sample comprised PBMCs or T cells enriched from blood (not recorded which). Here the CDR3 is given as CASEGSLSSYNEQFF. The DNA sequence reads TGTGCCAGCGAGGGAAGCTTGAGCTCCTACAATGAGCAGTTCTTC.